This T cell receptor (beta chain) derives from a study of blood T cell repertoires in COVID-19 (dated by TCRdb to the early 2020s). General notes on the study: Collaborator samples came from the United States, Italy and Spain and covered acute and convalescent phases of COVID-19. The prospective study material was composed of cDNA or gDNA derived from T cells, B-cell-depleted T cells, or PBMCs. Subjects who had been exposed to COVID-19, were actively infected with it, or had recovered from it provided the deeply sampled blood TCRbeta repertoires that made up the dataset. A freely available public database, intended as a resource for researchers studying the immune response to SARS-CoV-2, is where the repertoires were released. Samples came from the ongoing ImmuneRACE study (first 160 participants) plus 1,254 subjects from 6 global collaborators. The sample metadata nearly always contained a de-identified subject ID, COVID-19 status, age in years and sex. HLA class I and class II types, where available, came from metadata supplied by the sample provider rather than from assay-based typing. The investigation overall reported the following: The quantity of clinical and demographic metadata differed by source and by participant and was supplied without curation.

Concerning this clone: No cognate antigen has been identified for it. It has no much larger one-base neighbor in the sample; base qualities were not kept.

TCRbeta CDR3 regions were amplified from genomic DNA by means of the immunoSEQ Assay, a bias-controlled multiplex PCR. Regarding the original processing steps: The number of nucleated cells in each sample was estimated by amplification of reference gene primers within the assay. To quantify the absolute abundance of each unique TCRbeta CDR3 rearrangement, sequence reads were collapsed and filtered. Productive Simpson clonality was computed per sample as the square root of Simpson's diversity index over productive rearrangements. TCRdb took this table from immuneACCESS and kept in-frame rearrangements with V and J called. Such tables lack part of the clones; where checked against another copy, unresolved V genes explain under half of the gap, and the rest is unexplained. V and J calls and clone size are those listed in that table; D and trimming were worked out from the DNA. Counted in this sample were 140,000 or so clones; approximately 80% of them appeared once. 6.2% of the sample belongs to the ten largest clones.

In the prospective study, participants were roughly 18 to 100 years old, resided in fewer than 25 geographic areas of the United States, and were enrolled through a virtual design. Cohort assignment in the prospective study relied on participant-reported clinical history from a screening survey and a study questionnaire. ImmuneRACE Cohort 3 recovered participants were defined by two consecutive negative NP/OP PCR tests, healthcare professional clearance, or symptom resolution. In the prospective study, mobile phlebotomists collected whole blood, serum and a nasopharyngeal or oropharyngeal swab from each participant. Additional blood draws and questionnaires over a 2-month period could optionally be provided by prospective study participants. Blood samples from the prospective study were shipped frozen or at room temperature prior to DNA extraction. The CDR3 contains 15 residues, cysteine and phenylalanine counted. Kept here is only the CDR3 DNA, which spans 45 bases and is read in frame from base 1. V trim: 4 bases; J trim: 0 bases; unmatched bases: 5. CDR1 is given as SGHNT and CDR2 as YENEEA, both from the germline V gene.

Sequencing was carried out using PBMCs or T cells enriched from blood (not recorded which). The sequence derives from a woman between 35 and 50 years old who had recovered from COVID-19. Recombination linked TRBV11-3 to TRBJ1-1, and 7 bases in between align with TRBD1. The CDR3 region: CASSSEGQMNTEAFF. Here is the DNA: TGTGCCAGCAGCTCCGAGGGACAGATGAACACTGAAGCTTTCTTT. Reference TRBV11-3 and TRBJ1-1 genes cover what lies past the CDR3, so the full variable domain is EAGVVQSPRYKIIEKKQPVAFWCNPISGHNTLYWYLQNLGQGPELLIRYENEEAVDDSQLPKDRFSAERLKGVDSTLKIQPAELGDSAVYLCASSSEGQMNTEAFFGQGTRLTVV.